This T cell receptor beta chain derives from a study of human T cells and chemical hapten exposure. A remark on this clonotype: The antigen remains unidentified.

TCRdb itself ran the RACE reads through MiXCR, one entry per CDR3 protein. The sample lists 90,000 to 140,000 distinct CDR3 sequences, less than 35% occurring once. Study-wide results and caveats: Since the donors had alopecia, their immune response may not be the same as that of healthy people. Relative to control repertoires, expanded TCRs gave rise to significantly more large CDR3 similarity clusters.

The CDR3 consists of 15 residues. J was trimmed by 1 base and V by 6 bases; bases with no gene match: 4. Sample time point: patch test 3, about 24 weeks after DPC sensitization. As to treatment: therapeutic diphenylcyclopropenone sensitization with weekly scalp DPC. The chain joins TRBV12-3 or TRBV12-4 to TRBJ2-5; 11 bases match TRBD2. The sample consisted of whole blood, taken in connection with sensitization to the hapten diphenylcyclopropenone (DPC). This clonotype was sampled from a man between 35 and 55 years old with alopecia areata. Some clones in this sample may be carry-over from other donors' samples. As DNA, the CDR3 is TGTGCCAGCAGAAGAGGACTAGCGGGCCAAGAGACCCAGTACTTC. Translation gives CASRRGLAGQETQYF.